This T cell receptor (beta chain) came from a study of neurological immune-mediated disorders. The authors produced cDNA by 5'RACE using 10-nucleotide random UMIs. TCRdb passed the 5' RACE reads through MiXCR, listing each CDR3 protein once. The table lists some 60,000 distinct CDR3 sequences, roughly 2.5% of them singletons, with approximately 3% in the top ten. General study results and limits: The study found no CDR3 amino acid sequences shared by expanded clones across subjects, suggesting private repertoires in all groups. With the multiple sclerosis repertoire cluster, none of the clinical or MRI features showed an association.

This CDR3 has 15 residues. The V and J ends lost 4 bases and 2 bases, in that order; junction bases with no gene match: 6. Per the germline V gene, CDR1 is SGHRS and CDR2 is YFSETQ. The table lists this clonotype with many counts. Its specificity is unknown. This sequence was found in a man between 50 and 59 years old with multiple sclerosis. This rearrangement joins TRBV5-1 to TRBJ2-1; TRBD1 matches 7 bases. The material sequenced was PBMCs. The CDR3 loop reads CASSARQGAYNEQFF. The CDR3 DNA reads as TGCGCCAGCAGCGCAAGGCAGGGGGCCTACAATGAGCAGTTCTTC.